This entry concerns a single T cell receptor (beta chain). Its antigen is currently not known. No base qualities exist here, and no much larger clone lies one base off it. TCR CDR3 regions were amplified from genomic DNA by multiplex PCR using the deep immunoSEQ assay. For each cell subset, the extracted genomic DNA was distributed evenly across all wells of several immunoSEQ 96-well plates, and each plate served as one replicate. For sorted subsets, approximately 0.2 ug of genomic DNA, equivalent to roughly 33,000 T cell genomes, went into each replicate PCR. The purified libraries were quantified using a Qubit 3.0 fluorometer, sized with a Bioanalyzer 2100, and then quantified again using the KAPA Library Quantification kit. Every immunoSEQ 96-well plate was sequenced on a dedicated single-read 150-cycle Illumina NextSeq 550 flow cell. Processing in the source paper ran as follows. Because the immunoSEQ output held only junctional sequences and lacked quality scores, the filtering could not match the filtering applied to full-length reads. Sequences were annotated with PyIR, a Python wrapper for IgBLAST v1.9, and V/J genes and CDR3 were assigned using IMGT germline references. Reads were removed for weak V/J assignments (E-value above 1e-6), missing CDR3, stop codons, out-of-frame junctions, or ambiguous translated residues. V3J clonotypes were defined by identical inferred V gene, J gene, and CDR3 amino acid sequence. The percentage overlap between two repertoires was calculated by dividing the number of shared unique clonotypes by the size of the smaller repertoire. RTK rarefaction, the Chao1 estimator, and Recon v2.1 estimates of unobserved clonotypes were used to assess repertoire richness. Generation probabilities were computed with OLGA for all TCRbeta clonotypes obtained by the gDNA method from a handful of donors. TCRdb provides this immuneACCESS table in a form limited to in-frame rearrangements. Some clones are lacking; in checked studies, under half of them reflect an unresolved V gene, and why the rest are absent is not known. V, J and clone size are those of that table, while D and trimming were read from the DNA. The sample table contains fewer than 3 million clones; only one count was recorded for approximately 90% of them. Clones ranked in the top ten supply 0.3% to 0.4% of the sample.

This entry comes from a study of shared clonotypes between healthy human individuals (dated by TCRdb to between 2020 and 2021). With regard to the full study: The cohort comprised two women and three men aged 18 to 49 years. For each donor, CD4 naive and CD4 memory were each given three plates, CD8 naive was given two plates, and CD8 memory was given one plate. Blood TCR repertoires of a handful of healthy adults were deeply sequenced to estimate repertoire size and the extent of clonotype sharing between individuals. Different laboratories and diverse techniques were used to prepare libraries and sequence TCR repertoires, to increase sequencing depth and limit assay-specific biases. Per donor, leukapheresis produced somewhere between about 0.94 and 9.5 billion PBMCs.

Overall results and qualifications from the work: Incomplete sequencing was indicated by rarefaction of sorted-subset datasets, despite the large sequencing depth. Across a few donors, approximately 4.9% of naive CD4, 3% to 4% of naive CD8, roughly 2.3% of memory CD4, and under 0.45% of memory CD8 clonotypes were shared. Pairwise subsampling indicated that sequencing depth was expected to affect the degree of clonotype sharing among donors. Naive subsets generally had larger estimated clonotype richness than memory subsets did. The genetic and exposure-history diversity represented was limited by the small number of donors. Clonotypes shared by all four sorted-subset donors showed higher generation probabilities than non-shared clonotypes. Sampling was restricted to blood, and TCR repertoires in tissue are likely to differ from TCR repertoires in blood.

Donors were healthy HIV-negative adults with no recently reported acute infections or vaccinations. Only Caucasian adults living in Nashville, Tennessee, USA were represented among the donors. CD4+ T cells were enriched by magnetic negative selection, after which naive cells were positively selected on CD45RA and the negative fraction was taken as the memory subset. Blood was collected by leukapheresis, and PBMCs were isolated by Ficoll-Histopaque density gradient centrifugation and then cryopreserved in liquid nitrogen vapor phase. Analytical flow cytometry was used to check the purity and quantity of every magnetically sorted T cell population. From each sorted fraction, genomic DNA was isolated and quantified by UV absorbance on a Nanodrop 2000c. CDR1 and CDR2 are read off the germline V gene as SGHAT and FQNNGV. Trimming removed 5 bases from V and 0 bases from J; the gene matches leave 5 bases unexplained. The CDR3 covers 17 residues, taking in both the cysteine and the phenylalanine. The kept DNA is CDR3 alone, 51 bases in frame from the first base.

The specimen was naive CD4+ T cells from PBMCs. The meaning of the sample's cell subset or site label: CD45RA+ positively selected. This TCR was sampled from a man younger than 35 in good health. Some clones in this sample may be carry-over from other donors' samples. Recombination linked TRBV11-2 to TRBJ2-2, and 11 junctional nucleotides match TRBD2. In nucleotide form, the sequence is TGTGCCAGCAGCCCTACTAGCGGGGGTCCGAACACCGGGGAGCTGTTTTTT. The translation is CASSPTSGGPNTGELFF.